This is a list of T cell receptor beta chains from one sample in a study of shared clonotypes between healthy human individuals. Produced via immunoSEQ multiplex PCR; TCRdb's table is partial and in-frame only. The data show 950,000 to 1,200,000 clones, 77% seen once. The sequenced material came from memory CD4+ T cells from PBMCs. These receptors were taken from a young man in good health. Some clones in this sample may be carry-over from other donors' samples. Both conserved end residues are part of each CDR3. The D gene is left open where the match is weak. Some rows have no size entry. The others give once, few or many, or a class for an expanded clone.

j_gene: TRBJ2-1; abundance: NA; len: 15; v_gene: TRBV28; d_gene: TRBD1; CDR3nt: TGTGCCAGCACAAACGCCGGGACAGGTAGCTATGAGCAGTTCTTC; CDR3aa: CASTNAGTGSYEQFF
j_gene: TRBJ2-3; abundance: NA; len: 16; v_gene: TRBV27; d_gene: TRBD2; CDR3nt: TGTGCCAGCAGTTCCTACCTAGCGGGAGGGCCAGATACGCAGTATTTT; CDR3aa: CASSSYLAGGPDTQYF
j_gene: TRBJ2-2; abundance: NA; len: 15; v_gene: TRBV5-1; d_gene: NA; CDR3nt: TGCGCCAGCAGTTCCCGACTGGCAGACACCGGGGAGCTGTTTTTT; CDR3aa: CASSSRLADTGELFF
j_gene: TRBJ1-2; abundance: NA; len: 13; v_gene: TRBV6-5; d_gene: NA; CDR3nt: TGTGCCAGCAGTTACACGGACGGCTATGGCTACACCTTC; CDR3aa: CASSYTDGYGYTF
j_gene: TRBJ2-5; abundance: NA; len: 16; v_gene: TRBV30; d_gene: NA; CDR3nt: TGTGCCTGGAGTGTACTTGCGGCAACCACGGGCGGGACCCAGTACTTC; CDR3aa: CAWSVLAATTGGTQYF
j_gene: TRBJ1-1; abundance: few; len: 13; v_gene: TRBV18; d_gene: NA; CDR3nt: TGTGCCAGCTCACCGGGGTCCAACACTGAAGCTTTCTTT; CDR3aa: CASSPGSNTEAFF
j_gene: TRBJ2-7; abundance: NA; len: 13; v_gene: TRBV6-1; d_gene: NA; CDR3nt: TGTGCCAGCAGTGAAGACGGAGTCTACGAGCAGTACTTC; CDR3aa: CASSEDGVYEQYF
j_gene: TRBJ1-5; abundance: many; len: 16; v_gene: TRBV21-1; d_gene: NA; CDR3nt: TGTGCCAGCAGCAAAGACAGCCCGTATAGCAATCAGCCCCAGCATTTT; CDR3aa: CASSKDSPYSNQPQHF
j_gene: TRBJ1-5; abundance: NA; len: 19; v_gene: TRBV6-1; d_gene: NA; CDR3nt: TGTGCCAGCATTGATTTGGGGGTTTGGGGGGATTATAGCAATCAGCCCCAGCATTTT; CDR3aa: CASIDLGVWGDYSNQPQHF
j_gene: TRBJ2-2; abundance: NA; len: 14; v_gene: TRBV19; d_gene: NA; CDR3nt: TGTGCCAGTAGTTTCGACGGATACACCGGGGAGCTGTTTTTT; CDR3aa: CASSFDGYTGELFF
j_gene: TRBJ2-3; abundance: NA; len: 15; v_gene: TRBV18; d_gene: TRBD2; CDR3nt: TGTGCCAGCTCACCGACTAGCGGCCTCACAGATACGCAGTATTTT; CDR3aa: CASSPTSGLTDTQYF
j_gene: TRBJ2-7; abundance: NA; len: 14; v_gene: TRBV27; d_gene: NA; CDR3nt: TGTGCCAGCAGTTTGTTTAGGGAATCCTACGAGCAGTACTTC; CDR3aa: CASSLFRESYEQYF
j_gene: TRBJ1-1; abundance: NA; len: 14; v_gene: TRBV5-1; d_gene: NA; CDR3nt: TGCGCCAGCAGCTTGGAGGGCCCAAACACTGAAGCTTTCTTT; CDR3aa: CASSLEGPNTEAFF
j_gene: TRBJ2-7; abundance: NA; len: 10; v_gene: TRBV2; d_gene: NA; CDR3nt: TGTGCCAGCAGTGTCGCCGAGCAGTACTTC; CDR3aa: CASSVAEQYF
j_gene: TRBJ2-2; abundance: NA; len: 14; v_gene: TRBV7-2; d_gene: NA; CDR3nt: TGTGCCAGCAGCCCATCACTGAACACCGGGGAGCTGTTTTTT; CDR3aa: CASSPSLNTGELFF
j_gene: TRBJ1-3; abundance: NA; len: 13; v_gene: TRBV7-9; d_gene: NA; CDR3nt: TGTGCCAGCAGCACAGACTCTGGAAACACCATATATTTT; CDR3aa: CASSTDSGNTIYF
j_gene: TRBJ2-1; abundance: NA; len: 12; v_gene: TRBV29-1; d_gene: NA; CDR3nt: TGCAGCGTTGATGAGAGAGACAATGAGCAGTTCTTC; CDR3aa: CSVDERDNEQFF
j_gene: TRBJ2-2; abundance: NA; len: 16; v_gene: TRBV7-3; d_gene: NA; CDR3nt: TGTGCCAGCAGCCGGAGGGCTAGCCGGAACACCGGGGAGCTGTTTTTT; CDR3aa: CASSRRASRNTGELFF
j_gene: TRBJ2-1; abundance: NA; len: 22; v_gene: TRBV21-1; d_gene: NA; CDR3nt: TGTGCCAGCAGCAAAGCGCAGTGTGACAGGGTAAGGAAAGTGAGCTCCTACAATGAGCAGTTCTTC; CDR3aa: CASSKAQCDRVRKVSSYNEQFF
j_gene: TRBJ1-2; abundance: NA; len: 16; v_gene: TRBV6-6; d_gene: NA; CDR3nt: TGTGCCAGCAGTTCTACCCGGGACGGACTATTGAATGGCTACACCTTC; CDR3aa: CASSSTRDGLLNGYTF
j_gene: TRBJ2-1; abundance: few; len: 15; v_gene: TRBV5-4; d_gene: TRBD2; CDR3nt: TGTGCCAGCAGTTACGGGAGGGCCGGGTACAATGAGCAGTTCTTC; CDR3aa: CASSYGRAGYNEQFF
j_gene: TRBJ2-5; abundance: NA; len: 14; v_gene: TRBV7-9; d_gene: TRBD1; CDR3nt: TGTGCCAGCAGCCGGCGGACAGGGGAAGAGACCCAGTACTTC; CDR3aa: CASSRRTGEETQYF
j_gene: TRBJ1-2; abundance: once; len: 14; v_gene: TRBV7-8; d_gene: NA; CDR3nt: TGTGCCAGCAGCTTGACAAGAGCTAACTATGGCTACACCTTC; CDR3aa: CASSLTRANYGYTF
j_gene: TRBJ2-2; abundance: many; len: 14; v_gene: TRBV9; d_gene: NA; CDR3nt: TGTGCCAGCAGCGTATCGGGGAACACCGGGGAGCTGTTTTTT; CDR3aa: CASSVSGNTGELFF
j_gene: TRBJ2-5; abundance: NA; len: 15; v_gene: TRBV5-4; d_gene: NA; CDR3nt: TGTGCCAGCAGCTTGGTGCAGGGGGGACAAGAGACCCAGTACTTC; CDR3aa: CASSLVQGGQETQYF
j_gene: TRBJ1-3; abundance: NA; len: 17; v_gene: TRBV4-2; d_gene: TRBD1; CDR3nt: TGTGCCAGCAGCCAAGATTTGGGGACAGCCTCTGGAAACACCATATATTTT; CDR3aa: CASSQDLGTASGNTIYF
j_gene: TRBJ2-2; abundance: few; len: 13; v_gene: TRBV19; d_gene: NA; CDR3nt: TGTGCCAGTAGTCGCCTTAACACCGGGGAGCTGTTTTTT; CDR3aa: CASSRLNTGELFF
j_gene: TRBJ2-1; abundance: NA; len: 16; v_gene: TRBV18; d_gene: NA; CDR3nt: TGTGCCAGCTCACCTAATCTAAGCCCGATTGGAAATGAGCAGTTCTTC; CDR3aa: CASSPNLSPIGNEQFF
j_gene: TRBJ2-2; abundance: NA; len: 13; v_gene: TRBV6-1; d_gene: NA; CDR3nt: TGTGCCAGCCGGGGGACGAACACCGGGGAGCTGTTTTTT; CDR3aa: CASRGTNTGELFF
j_gene: TRBJ2-3; abundance: NA; len: 16; v_gene: TRBV28; d_gene: TRBD2; CDR3nt: TGTGCCAGCAGTACCTCCACTAGCGGGATCTTGGATACGCAGTATTTT; CDR3aa: CASSTSTSGILDTQYF
j_gene: TRBJ1-2; abundance: many; len: 14; v_gene: TRBV5-1; d_gene: NA; CDR3nt: TGCGCCAGCAGCTTGATGGGTGTGAATGATGGCTACACCTTC; CDR3aa: CASSLMGVNDGYTF
j_gene: TRBJ2-2; abundance: NA; len: 14; v_gene: TRBV5-1; d_gene: TRBD2; CDR3nt: TGCGCCAGCAGCTTGGTAACCGGGGAGGGCGAGCTGTTTTTT; CDR3aa: CASSLVTGEGELFF
j_gene: TRBJ1-5; abundance: NA; len: 15; v_gene: TRBV28; d_gene: NA; CDR3nt: TGTGCCAGCAGTTCGGGAGGGACGTCAAATCAGCCCCAGCATTTT; CDR3aa: CASSSGGTSNQPQHF
j_gene: TRBJ2-6; abundance: NA; len: 13; v_gene: TRBV6-5; d_gene: NA; CDR3nt: TGTGCCAGCAGGATCCCCGGGGCCAACGTCCTGACTTTC; CDR3aa: CASRIPGANVLTF
j_gene: TRBJ2-1; abundance: NA; len: 16; v_gene: TRBV5-1; d_gene: TRBD2; CDR3nt: TGCGCCAGCAGGGCCCGGACTAGCGGGAGTATCCATGAGCAGTTCTTC; CDR3aa: CASRARTSGSIHEQFF
j_gene: TRBJ1-5; abundance: NA; len: 14; v_gene: TRBV18; d_gene: TRBD1; CDR3nt: TGTGCCAGCTCACCGGGCTCAGGGGGTCAGCCCCAGCATTTT; CDR3aa: CASSPGSGGQPQHF
j_gene: TRBJ1-2; abundance: many; len: 18; v_gene: TRBV5-1; d_gene: NA; CDR3nt: TGCGCCAGCAGATCAGAAGCAAGACAGCTCCTCTCTAACTATGGCTACACCTTC; CDR3aa: CASRSEARQLLSNYGYTF
j_gene: TRBJ2-3; abundance: NA; len: 16; v_gene: TRBV11-3; d_gene: TRBD1; CDR3nt: TGTGCCAGCAGCTCGAGGACAGGGGCCGGCACAGATACGCAGTATTTT; CDR3aa: CASSSRTGAGTDTQYF
j_gene: TRBJ2-2; abundance: NA; len: 15; v_gene: TRBV5-1; d_gene: NA; CDR3nt: TGCGCCAGCAGCACAGAGGGGTTCGGCACCGGGGAGCTGTTTTTT; CDR3aa: CASSTEGFGTGELFF
j_gene: TRBJ2-7; abundance: NA; len: 11; v_gene: TRBV6-6; d_gene: NA; CDR3nt: TGTGCCAGCAGGAGGGAGGACGAGCAGTACTTC; CDR3aa: CASRREDEQYF
j_gene: TRBJ2-3; abundance: NA; len: 15; v_gene: TRBV18; d_gene: TRBD2; CDR3nt: TGTGCCAGCTCAAAGAGGAGCGGGGCCACAGATACGCAGTATTTT; CDR3aa: CASSKRSGATDTQYF
j_gene: TRBJ1-1; abundance: NA; len: 14; v_gene: TRBV7-9; d_gene: NA; CDR3nt: TGTGCCAGCAGCTTAGATGGGGCGAACACTGAAGCTTTCTTT; CDR3aa: CASSLDGANTEAFF
j_gene: TRBJ2-7; abundance: NA; len: 15; v_gene: TRBV11-1; d_gene: NA; CDR3nt: TGTGCCAGCAGCTTAGAGGAGGGGCCCTCCTACGAGCAGTACTTC; CDR3aa: CASSLEEGPSYEQYF
j_gene: TRBJ1-5; abundance: NA; len: 12; v_gene: TRBV5-8; d_gene: TRBD1; CDR3nt: TGTGCCAGCAGACAGGGGGGGAGGCCCCAGCATTTT; CDR3aa: CASRQGGRPQHF
j_gene: TRBJ1-2; abundance: NA; len: 10; v_gene: TRBV20-1; d_gene: NA; CDR3nt: TGCAGTGCTGGGGTGGATGGCTACACCTTC; CDR3aa: CSAGVDGYTF
j_gene: TRBJ1-1; abundance: NA; len: 14; v_gene: TRBV11-2; d_gene: NA; CDR3nt: TGTGCCAGCAGCTTAGGTACGGTGAACACTGAAGCTTTCTTT; CDR3aa: CASSLGTVNTEAFF
j_gene: TRBJ1-2; abundance: few; len: 15; v_gene: TRBV5-4; d_gene: NA; CDR3nt: TGTGCCAGCAGCTTTCGTCAGGGCTTATCATCGGGCTACACCTTC; CDR3aa: CASSFRQGLSSGYTF
j_gene: TRBJ2-2; abundance: many; len: 14; v_gene: TRBV5-4; d_gene: NA; CDR3nt: TGTGCCAGCAGCTTGAAAGGGCACACCGGGGAGCTGTTTTTT; CDR3aa: CASSLKGHTGELFF
j_gene: TRBJ2-7; abundance: NA; len: 15; v_gene: TRBV5-1; d_gene: TRBD2; CDR3nt: TGCGCCAGCAGCCCGGGACTAGCGGGAGATTACGAGCAGTACTTC; CDR3aa: CASSPGLAGDYEQYF
j_gene: TRBJ2-1; abundance: few; len: 14; v_gene: TRBV29-1; d_gene: TRBD2; CDR3nt: TGCAGCGTTGAAGGGACTAGCGGGGCCAATGAGCAGTTCTTC; CDR3aa: CSVEGTSGANEQFF
j_gene: TRBJ2-2; abundance: NA; len: 15; v_gene: TRBV27; d_gene: NA; CDR3nt: TGTGCCAGCAGACAGACAGCCCAGAACACCGGGGAGCTGTTTTTT; CDR3aa: CASRQTAQNTGELFF
j_gene: TRBJ2-7; abundance: NA; len: 13; v_gene: TRBV5-1; d_gene: TRBD2; CDR3nt: TGCGCCAGCAGCTTGGGGGAGCGGGGCGAGCAGTACTTC; CDR3aa: CASSLGERGEQYF
j_gene: TRBJ2-3; abundance: NA; len: 18; v_gene: TRBV29-1; d_gene: TRBD2; CDR3nt: TGCAGCGTTACCACGCCCTTGGGACTAGCGGGAGAAGGAGATACGCAGTATTTT; CDR3aa: CSVTTPLGLAGEGDTQYF
j_gene: TRBJ1-2; abundance: NA; len: 13; v_gene: TRBV6-5; d_gene: NA; CDR3nt: TGTGCCAGCAGTCCCCCCGGCTCGCGGGGCTACACCTTC; CDR3aa: CASSPPGSRGYTF
j_gene: TRBJ1-1; abundance: NA; len: 13; v_gene: TRBV2; d_gene: NA; CDR3nt: TGTGCCAGCCGCGGGACCCAGGGCACTGAAGCTTTCTTT; CDR3aa: CASRGTQGTEAFF
j_gene: TRBJ1-2; abundance: NA; len: 13; v_gene: TRBV7-6; d_gene: NA; CDR3nt: TGTGCCAGCAGCTTAGGTCCGTCCTATGGCTACACCTTC; CDR3aa: CASSLGPSYGYTF
j_gene: TRBJ2-7; abundance: NA; len: 14; v_gene: TRBV6-1; d_gene: TRBD2; CDR3nt: TGTGCCAGCGCACGGGGACTAGCGGGAGACGAGCAGTACTTC; CDR3aa: CASARGLAGDEQYF